A selection of T cell receptor beta chains follows, all from one sample in a study of shared T cell receptors in the human thymus. Libraries were prepared by immunoSEQ multiplex PCR; TCRdb keeps only in-frame clonotypes and omits some of them. The sample carries hundreds of thousands of clones, 70% to 90% recorded once. A further study also used this sample, focusing on human thymus T cells.

Sequencing was performed on thymocytes. The receptors were sampled from a boy under three years old with a congenital heart defect. Both conserved end residues are part of each CDR3.

j_gene: TRBJ2-7; v_gene: TRBV13; CDR3aa: CASSFYRNRVSEQYF
j_gene: TRBJ2-7; v_gene: TRBV5-5; CDR3aa: CASSLRQGASYEQYF
j_gene: TRBJ2-3; v_gene: TRBV7-2; CDR3aa: CASSLARGPGGGTDTQYF
j_gene: TRBJ1-1; v_gene: TRBV27; CDR3aa: CASSLSGTGGTEAFF
j_gene: TRBJ1-4; v_gene: TRBV7-8; CDR3aa: CASSGTGFEKLFF
j_gene: TRBJ1-2; v_gene: TRBV7-8; CDR3aa: CASSLRTGFGYTF
j_gene: TRBJ2-7; v_gene: TRBV5-1; CDR3aa: CASSWDRGREQYF
j_gene: TRBJ2-5; v_gene: TRBV5-4; CDR3aa: CATHKGEESQETQYF
j_gene: TRBJ2-1; v_gene: TRBV6-4; CDR3aa: CASSDGGGDEQFF
j_gene: TRBJ2-7; v_gene: TRBV7-8; CDR3aa: CASSVTYPPLPGQEGSYEQYF
j_gene: TRBJ1-2; v_gene: TRBV27; CDR3aa: CASSHRQGAPYGYTF
j_gene: TRBJ2-5; v_gene: TRBV5-1; CDR3aa: CASSNTSRDRGTQYF
j_gene: TRBJ1-2; v_gene: TRBV6-5; CDR3aa: CASSSGGVFDYGYTF
j_gene: TRBJ1-2; v_gene: TRBV7-9; CDR3aa: CASSPGQSNYGYTF
j_gene: TRBJ2-7; v_gene: TRBV5-8; CDR3aa: CASSFRGPYEQYF
j_gene: TRBJ2-7; v_gene: TRBV10-2; CDR3aa: CASSESRGLQGGQSYEQYF
j_gene: TRBJ1-1; v_gene: TRBV4-3; CDR3aa: CASSQMKGENTEAFF
j_gene: TRBJ1-5; v_gene: TRBV28; CDR3aa: CASSLLRGNRVMQPQHF
j_gene: TRBJ2-5; v_gene: TRBV5-1; CDR3aa: CASSLVSKRVEVPPGGTQYF
j_gene: TRBJ2-2; v_gene: TRBV10-3; CDR3aa: CAISDGTGELFF
j_gene: TRBJ2-4; v_gene: TRBV5-6; CDR3aa: CASSSGTGSFNKNIQYF
j_gene: TRBJ1-5; v_gene: TRBV9; CDR3aa: CASSVGTLSEPQHF
j_gene: TRBJ2-7; v_gene: TRBV9; CDR3aa: CASSPGVASYEQYF
j_gene: TRBJ2-3; v_gene: TRBV19; CDR3aa: CASSIGRDKGADTQYF
j_gene: TRBJ2-7; v_gene: TRBV7-9; CDR3aa: CASSQGTEHEQYF
j_gene: TRBJ1-5; v_gene: TRBV29-1; CDR3aa: CSVEDNRSQGLNSNQPQHF
j_gene: TRBJ2-7; v_gene: TRBV29-1; CDR3aa: CSVEGQGHEQYF
j_gene: TRBJ2-7; v_gene: TRBV4-1; CDR3aa: CASSQVPEEAYEQYF
j_gene: TRBJ1-1; v_gene: TRBV5-1; CDR3aa: CASSADSGRDSTEAFF
j_gene: TRBJ2-2; v_gene: TRBV6-1; CDR3aa: CASSEPSTSGREDFRTGELFF
j_gene: TRBJ1-2; v_gene: TRBV25-1; CDR3aa: CASSEGQPDSNYGYTF
j_gene: TRBJ1-6; v_gene: TRBV4-1; CDR3aa: CASRGTGNSPLHF
j_gene: TRBJ2-1; v_gene: TRBV4-3; CDR3aa: CASSQDTGWSSYNEQFF
j_gene: TRBJ2-1; v_gene: TRBV7-4; CDR3aa: CASSLEGTSVPPKFF
j_gene: TRBJ1-5; v_gene: TRBV28; CDR3aa: CASSRTGEWNQPQHF
j_gene: TRBJ2-7; v_gene: TRBV6-5; CDR3aa: CASSYQGGEQYF
j_gene: TRBJ2-7; v_gene: TRBV4-3; CDR3aa: CASSQGLGGGAEYEQYF
j_gene: TRBJ2-6; v_gene: TRBV15; CDR3aa: CATSSPGTANSGANVLTF
j_gene: TRBJ2-6; v_gene: TRBV14; CDR3aa: CASSQERTYPGANVLTF
j_gene: TRBJ1-4; v_gene: TRBV6-6; CDR3aa: CASSEPYGTNEKLFF
j_gene: TRBJ2-6; v_gene: TRBV6-5; CDR3aa: CASSSLGAGANVLTF
j_gene: TRBJ1-2; v_gene: TRBV14; CDR3aa: CASSQDKSDSNYGYTF
j_gene: TRBJ2-3; v_gene: TRBV27; CDR3aa: CATKGGVMASGTDTQYF
j_gene: TRBJ2-7; v_gene: TRBV6-5; CDR3aa: CASSYSAPNYEQYF
j_gene: TRBJ1-3; v_gene: TRBV30; CDR3aa: CAWSVRGSVRSYDRSSGNTIYF
j_gene: TRBJ1-2; v_gene: TRBV9; CDR3aa: CASSDPPSWGHGYTF
j_gene: TRBJ1-1; v_gene: TRBV7-8; CDR3aa: CASSLRGRETEAFF
j_gene: TRBJ2-5; v_gene: TRBV28; CDR3aa: CASSFQGLGQGPTKETQYF